The source of this TCR beta chain is a study of technical replicates of blood from a handful of donors. Assay used: immunoSEQ multiplex PCR; TCRdb lists only in-frame clones, some missing. The table shows over 85,000 clones, with over 85% occurring only once. Germline V lookup: CDR1 SGHRS, CDR2 YFSETQ. V lost 0 bases and J 7 bases, leaving 13 bases between the germline ends. The CDR3 contains 14 residues. The source is a human donor in good health. The sequenced material came from T cells isolated from PBMCs. This chain links TRBV5-1 with TRBJ1-2; TRBD1 is a possible D gene (5 bases). The CDR3 region is CASSLGDLSIGYTF. The CDR3 DNA follows: TGCGCCAGCAGCTTGGGGGACTTATCAATTGGCTACACCTTC.